In this sample, the clone carrying this T cell receptor (beta chain) turned up a few times. Its cognate antigen is unknown. TCRdb re-called the 5' RACE reads through MiXCR, storing one row per CDR3 protein. The sample includes roughly 1,500,000 distinct CDR3 sequences, around 33% seen only once; the top ten take around 0.25%. The data are from a study of identical twins. Study-wide results and caveats: Insertions were reduced in abundant cord blood beta clonotypes but not in memory repertoires.

Material for sequencing was cord blood. The receptor was isolated from a newborn girl in good health.

Here the CDR3 reads CSAAGTGLNYGYTF. The CDR3 coding sequence is TGCAGTGCGGCCGGGACAGGGTTAAACTATGGCTACACCTTC. The chain recombines TRBV20-1 with TRBJ1-2; 9 bases align to TRBD1. Germline CDR1 reads DFQATT; CDR2 reads SNEGSKA (reference sequence). The CDR3 runs 14 residues. Unmatched junction bases numbered 7, after V lost 6 bases and J lost 2 bases.